Presented here are 19 T cell receptor beta chains from one specimen sequenced in a study of blood T cell repertoires in COVID-19. Libraries were prepared by immunoSEQ multiplex PCR; TCRdb keeps only in-frame clonotypes and omits some of them. The sample holds about 56,000 clones, roughly 87% seen once. Sequenced: peripheral blood. The receptor set was obtained from a woman aged 60-75 years with COVID-19, enrolled during active disease.

The genes are TRBV3-1 (or the pseudogene TRBV3-2) and TRBJ2-1, with 8 bases identical to TRBD2. The CDR3 runs 14 residues. CDR1 LGHDT and CDR2 YNNKEL come from the germline V gene (reference sequence). With 4 bases clipped from V and 8 bases from J, the junction kept 7 bases outside the gene matches. The CDR3 coding sequence is TGTGCCAGCAGCCGGGGACTAGGCCGGGATGAGCAGTTCTTC. As protein: CASSRGLGRDEQFF.

The CDR3 region is CATSAAGTQYF. Here the CDR3 DNA reads TGTGCCACCAGTGCGGCGGGTACGCAGTATTTT. This sequence joins TRBV24-1 and TRBJ2-3; maybe TRBD2 (5 bases). This CDR3 contains 11 residues. Germline CDR1 reads KGHDR; CDR2 reads SFDVKD. V was clipped by 5 bases and J by 8 bases, with 7 bases between them.

The rearrangement joins TRBV2 to TRBJ2-5; D possibly corresponds to TRBD1 (6 bases). This CDR3 has 14 residues. Germline CDR1 is SNHLY and CDR2 is FYNNEI. V lost 4 bases, J lost 2 bases, and 11 bases lay in between. CDR3 in amino acids: CASSVEQGQETQYF. CDR3 DNA sequence: TGTGCCAGCAGTGTGGAACAGGGACAAGAGACCCAGTACTTC. Drawing the rest from reference TRBV2 and TRBJ2-5, the complete variable domain is EPEVTQTPSHQVTQMGQEVILRCVPISNHLYFYWYRQILGQKVEFLVSFYNNEISEKSEIFDDQFSVERPDGSNFTLKIRSTKLEDSAMYFCASSVEQGQETQYFGPGTRLLVL.

CDR3 DNA: TGTGCCAGCTTCTCGGGACAGGGAACAGATACGCAGTATTTT. Residues: CASFSGQGTDTQYF. The chain combines TRBV19 with TRBJ2-3, with 9 bases aligning to TRBD1. The trim removed 9 bases at V and 3 bases at J, leaving 7 bases unmatched. Looked up from germline, CDR1 is LNHDA and CDR2 is SQIVND (reference sequence). The CDR3 covers 14 residues.

In DNA, the CDR3 is TGTGCCAGCAGTTTACCTCAGGCTAACAATGAGCAGTTCTTC. Encoded protein: CASSLPQANNEQFF. The chain uses TRBV28 and TRBJ2-1, with D hard to call. Trimming took 2 bases from V and 5 from J, leaving 10 bases between them. The CDR3 contains 14 residues. The germline V gene has CDR1 MDHEN and CDR2 SYDVKM.

V is TRBV7-9 and J is TRBJ2-1, with a tentative D call TRBD1 (6 bases). Trimming shortened V by 6 bases and J by 6 bases, and 15 bases separated the two germline ends. This CDR3 contains 14 residues. From germline, CDR1 is SEHNR and CDR2 FQNEAQ (reference sequence). For the CDR3, the DNA is TGTGCCAGCAGACCTCGACAGGATTCCAATGAGCAGTTCTTC. It translates to CASRPRQDSNEQFF.

V and J are TRBV3-1 (or the pseudogene TRBV3-2) and TRBJ1-4; D gene ambiguous. Trimming took 1 base from V and 5 from J, leaving 8 bases between them. The CDR3 spans 14 residues. The germline CDR1 and CDR2 sequences are LGHDT and YNNKEL (reference sequence). In DNA, the CDR3 is TGTGCCAGCAGCCAAGCGGGGTCCAATGAAAAACTGTTTTTT. Its protein is CASSQAGSNEKLFF.

The rearrangement links TRBV11-3 to TRBJ1-6; D is undetermined. Germline-derived CDR1 and CDR2 are SGHNT and YENEEA. V was clipped by 1 base and J by 0 bases, with 13 bases between them. This CDR3 contains 18 residues. CDR3 amino acids: CASSLGRKKGSYNSPLHF. The CDR3 region has the DNA TGTGCCAGCAGCTTAGGGCGGAAAAAAGGCTCCTATAATTCACCCCTCCACTTT.

The chain uses TRBV5-6 and TRBJ2-4, with TRBD2 identical over 8 bases. The CDR3 totals 16 residues. The V gene's germline CDR1 is SGHDT and CDR2 YYEEEE. V shed 0 bases, J shed 6 bases, and the junction held 8 bases outside the gene matches. CDR3 sequence reads: CASSLGEGLVANIQYF. The CDR3 coding sequence is TGTGCCAGCAGCTTGGGGGAGGGACTAGTGGCAAACATTCAGTACTTC.

The chain recombines TRBV3-1 (or the pseudogene TRBV3-2) with TRBJ2-1; 7 nucleotides agree with TRBD1. CDR1 and CDR2 from the germline V gene are LGHDT and YNNKEL (reference sequence). This CDR3 region has 18 residues. Trimming cost V 0 bases and J 0 bases; bases outside gene matches: 8. The CDR3: CASSQDSPTGFSYNEQFF. CDR3 sequence (DNA): TGTGCCAGCAGCCAAGATTCGCCGACAGGGTTCTCCTACAATGAGCAGTTCTTC.

CDR3 coding DNA: TGTGCCAGCAGCCGACAGGGGGGAAACACCATATATTTT. This encodes CASSRQGGNTIYF. V is TRBV3-1 (or the pseudogene TRBV3-2) and J is TRBJ1-3; 8 positions agree with TRBD1. The CDR3 contains 13 residues. Looked up from germline, CDR1 is LGHDT and CDR2 is YNNKEL (reference sequence). The trim removed 4 bases at V and 4 bases at J, leaving 0 bases unmatched.

V and J are TRBV29-1 and TRBJ2-7, with 7 nucleotides matching TRBD1. The ends lost 6 bases at V and 9 bases at J; junction bases unmatched: 8. This CDR3 region has 11 residues. The germline CDR1 and CDR2 sequences are SQVTM and ANQGSEA. The CDR3 sequence: CSVERTGRQYF. The CDR3 DNA reads TGCAGCGTCGAGAGGACAGGCAGGCAGTACTTC.

The chain carries TRBV4-3 and TRBJ1-2; TRBD1 aligns across 10 bases. V shed 4 bases and J 4 bases; nucleotides not matched to a gene: 9. The CDR3 extends over 16 amino acids. Germline V gives CDR1 LGHNA, CDR2 YSLEER. Written as DNA, the CDR3 is TGCGCCAGCAGCCCGACAGGGGGCCCGGTCGTCTATGGCTACACCTTC. Encoded protein: CASSPTGGPVVYGYTF.

The chain is built from TRBV18 and TRBJ2-2; weak D call: TRBD1 (6 bases). The CDR3 runs to 14 residues. The germline V and J ends were trimmed by 3 bases and 4 bases, with 9 bases remaining between them. The germline V gene has CDR1 KGHSH and CDR2 LQKENI. In nucleotides, the CDR3 is TGTGCCAGCTCACCTGGGACACGCACCGGGGAGCTGTTTTTT. It specifies CASSPGTRTGELFF.

This chain connects TRBV29-1 to TRBJ1-1; no clear D. Germline V lookup: CDR1 SQVTM, CDR2 ANQGSEA. The length of the CDR3 is 14 residues. V dropped 2 bases and J dropped 1 base, with 11 bases sitting between them. The CDR3 sequence is CSVESLDGNTEAFF. The CDR3 region has the DNA TGCAGCGTTGAATCCCTAGACGGGAACACTGAAGCTTTCTTT.

This clone showed up just once. V usage is TRBV7-2 and J usage is TRBJ1-1; the D gene is possibly TRBD1 (5 bases). CDR1 and CDR2 from the germline V gene are SGHTA and FQGNSA. The CDR3 sequence is 15 residues long. Trimming cost V 2 bases and J 6 bases, with 16 bases left between them. DNA for the CDR3: TGTGCCAGCAGCTTATCTCCAGGGATGATCGCTGAAGCTTTCTTT. This translates into CASSLSPGMIAEAFF.

The chain combines TRBV5-1 with TRBJ1-2, with a possible D match to TRBD1 (6 bases). Germline V lookup: CDR1 SGHRS, CDR2 YFSETQ. This CDR3 region has 14 residues. V lost 3 bases and J 2 bases, leaving 11 bases between the germline ends. The CDR3 sequence is CASSSGQTNYGYTF. CDR3 bases: TGCGCCAGCAGCTCTGGACAGACCAACTATGGCTACACCTTC.

This clone appeared a single time. The rearrangement joins TRBV4-1 to TRBJ2-2, with D possibly matching TRBD1 (5 bases). The CDR3 is made up of 18 amino acids. Trimming removed 0 bases from V and 5 bases from J, with 19 bases in between. Germline values: CDR1 MGHRA, CDR2 YSYEKL. CDR3 in amino acids: CASSQDPPQGSRTGELFF. CDR3 nucleotides: TGCGCCAGCAGCCAAGACCCCCCCCAGGGTAGCCGAACCGGGGAGCTGTTTTTT.

The chain has TRBV7-9 and TRBJ1-6; no clear D. Trimming pared 5 bases from V and 13 bases from J, leaving 9 bases between. CDR3 length: 11 amino acids. Germline V gene lookup returns CDR1 SEHNR and CDR2 FQNEAQ (reference sequence). This CDR3 reads CASSPNLPLHF. CDR3 coding DNA: TGTGCCAGCAGCCCTAACCTCCCCCTCCACTTT.